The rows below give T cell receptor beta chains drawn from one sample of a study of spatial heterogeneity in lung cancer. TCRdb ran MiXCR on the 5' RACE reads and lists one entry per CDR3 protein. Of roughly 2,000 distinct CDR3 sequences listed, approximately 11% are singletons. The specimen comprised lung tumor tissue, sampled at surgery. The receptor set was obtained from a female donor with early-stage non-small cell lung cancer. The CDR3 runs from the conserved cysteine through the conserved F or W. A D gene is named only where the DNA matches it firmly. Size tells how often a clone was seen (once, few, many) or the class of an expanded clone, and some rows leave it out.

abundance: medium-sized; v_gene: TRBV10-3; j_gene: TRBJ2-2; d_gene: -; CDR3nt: TGTGCCATCAGCGAGGGCAACACCGGGGAGCTGTTTTTT; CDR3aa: CAISEGNTGELFF
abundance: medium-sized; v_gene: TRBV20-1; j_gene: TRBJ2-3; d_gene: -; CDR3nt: TGCAGTGCTTCAGGAGGGGCAGATACGCAGTATTTT; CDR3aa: CSASGGADTQYF
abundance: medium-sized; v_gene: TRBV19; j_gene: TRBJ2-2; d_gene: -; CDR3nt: TGTGCCACTAGAGACAGAGTTAACACCGGGGAGCTGTTTTTT; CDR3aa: CATRDRVNTGELFF
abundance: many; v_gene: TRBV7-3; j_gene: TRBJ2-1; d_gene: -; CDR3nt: TGTGCCAGCAGCTTAAGGCCCGGGCCGGGGGGGACAGATGAGCAGTTCTTC; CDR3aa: CASSLRPGPGGTDEQFF
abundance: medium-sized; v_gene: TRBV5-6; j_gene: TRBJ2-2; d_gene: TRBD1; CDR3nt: TGTGCCAGCAGCCGGGGACAGGGGGTATCCGGGGAGCTGTTTTTT; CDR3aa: CASSRGQGVSGELFF
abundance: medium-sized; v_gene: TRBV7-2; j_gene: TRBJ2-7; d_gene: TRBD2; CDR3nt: TGTGCCAGCAGCTTAGTTGCGGGGGGCTACGAGCAGTACTTC; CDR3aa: CASSLVAGGYEQYF
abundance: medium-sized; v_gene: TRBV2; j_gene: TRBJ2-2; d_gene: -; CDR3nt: TGTGCCAGCAGTGGGGCTGGAGCGAACACCGGGGAGCTGTTTTTT; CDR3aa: CASSGAGANTGELFF
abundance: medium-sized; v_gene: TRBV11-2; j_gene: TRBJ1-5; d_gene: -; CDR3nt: TGTGCCAGCAGCTTAATGGATAGCAATCAGCCCCAGCATTTT; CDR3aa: CASSLMDSNQPQHF
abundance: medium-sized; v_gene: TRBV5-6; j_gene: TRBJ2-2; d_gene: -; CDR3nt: TGTGCCAGCAGCCGGACTCACGGGGAGCTGTTTTTT; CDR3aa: CASSRTHGELFF
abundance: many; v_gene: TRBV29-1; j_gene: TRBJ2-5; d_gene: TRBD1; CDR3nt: TGCAGCGTTTTGGGACAGAGCGAGACCCAGTACTTC; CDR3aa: CSVLGQSETQYF
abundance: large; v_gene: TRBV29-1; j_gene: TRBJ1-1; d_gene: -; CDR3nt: TGCAGCGCTTCACTGATGAACACTGAAGCTTTCTTT; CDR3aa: CSASLMNTEAFF
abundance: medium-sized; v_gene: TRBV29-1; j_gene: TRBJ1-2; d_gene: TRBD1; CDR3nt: TGCAGCGTAGTGACAGGGGGTTATGGTGGCTACACCTTC; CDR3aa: CSVVTGGYGGYTF
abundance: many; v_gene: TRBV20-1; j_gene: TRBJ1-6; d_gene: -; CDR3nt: TGCAGTGCTAGATCCGAGGACCGCCGGGATTCACCCCTCCACTTT; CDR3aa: CSARSEDRRDSPLHF
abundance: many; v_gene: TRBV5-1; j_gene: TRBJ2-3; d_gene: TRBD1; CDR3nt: TGCGCCAGCAGCTGGGACAGGGGGAGCACAGATACGCAGTATTTT; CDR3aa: CASSWDRGSTDTQYF
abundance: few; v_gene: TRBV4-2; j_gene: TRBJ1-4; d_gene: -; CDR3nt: TGTGCCAGCAGCCCACCCGTCGGAGCAACTAATGAAAAACTGTTTTTT; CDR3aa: CASSPPVGATNEKLFF
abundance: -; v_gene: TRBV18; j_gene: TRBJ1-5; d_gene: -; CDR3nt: TGTGCCAGCTCACCACAGGGAAATCAGCCCCAGCATTTT; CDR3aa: CASSPQGNQPQHF
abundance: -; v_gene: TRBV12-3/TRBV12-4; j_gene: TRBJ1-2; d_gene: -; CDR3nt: TGTGCCAGCAGCACAAACGCGGGGCTGGATCGCAGTGGCTACACCTTC; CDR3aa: CASSTNAGLDRSGYTF
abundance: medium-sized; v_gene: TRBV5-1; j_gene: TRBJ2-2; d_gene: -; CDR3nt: TGCGCCAGCAGCTTGACTAAGAACACCGGGGAGCTGTTTTTT; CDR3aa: CASSLTKNTGELFF
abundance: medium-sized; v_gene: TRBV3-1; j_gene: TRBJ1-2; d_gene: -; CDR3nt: TGTGCCAGCAGCCCGACAGGCCAGCAGGGGTATGGCTACACCTTC; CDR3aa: CASSPTGQQGYGYTF
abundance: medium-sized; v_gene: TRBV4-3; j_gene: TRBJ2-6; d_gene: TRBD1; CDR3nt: TGCGCCAGCAGCCAAGGGCCGCAGGACAGGTTTTCTTGGTGGGCTGGGGCCAACGTCCTGACTTTC; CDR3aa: CASSQGPQDRFSWWAGANVLTF
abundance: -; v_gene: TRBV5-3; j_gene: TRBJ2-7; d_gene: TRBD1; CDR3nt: TGTGCCAGTACAAAGACAGGGGCCTCCTACGAGCAGTACTTC; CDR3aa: CASTKTGASYEQYF
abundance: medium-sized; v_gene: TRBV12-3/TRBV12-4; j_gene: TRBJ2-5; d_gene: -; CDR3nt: TGTGCCAGCAGTTTTGCCCGGACAGCAGGGGAAGAGACCCAGTACTTC; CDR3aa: CASSFARTAGEETQYF
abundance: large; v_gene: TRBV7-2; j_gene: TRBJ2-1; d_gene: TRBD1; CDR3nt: TGTGCCAGCAGCCAATCCCCGGGACAGCCTGACAATGAGCAGTTCTTC; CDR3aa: CASSQSPGQPDNEQFF
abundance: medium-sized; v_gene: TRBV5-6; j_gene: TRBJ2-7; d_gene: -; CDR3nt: TGTGCCAGCAGCACGGCGCCAGGACTCGAGCAGTACTTC; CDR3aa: CASSTAPGLEQYF
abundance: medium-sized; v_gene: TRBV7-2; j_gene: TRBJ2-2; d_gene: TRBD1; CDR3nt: TGTGCCAGCAGCCCGGACAGGCGCGATGCCGGGGAGCTGTTTTTT; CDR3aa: CASSPDRRDAGELFF
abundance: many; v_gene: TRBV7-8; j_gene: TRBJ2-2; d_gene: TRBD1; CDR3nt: TGTGCCAGCAGCAAAGGACAGGGAGGTACCGGGGAGCTGTTTTTT; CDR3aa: CASSKGQGGTGELFF
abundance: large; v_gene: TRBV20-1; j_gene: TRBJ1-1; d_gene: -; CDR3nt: TGCAGTGCTAGATCGACATGGAGGACTGAAGCTTTCTTT; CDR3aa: CSARSTWRTEAFF
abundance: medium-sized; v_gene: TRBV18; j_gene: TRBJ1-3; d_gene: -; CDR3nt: TGTGCCAGCTCACGGAGACAGGGAAACACCATATATTTT; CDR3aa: CASSRRQGNTIYF
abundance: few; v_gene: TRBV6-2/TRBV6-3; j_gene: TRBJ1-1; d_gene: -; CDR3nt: TGTGCCAGCAAACCTACGAGCTCGAACCCCACTGAAGCTTTCTTT; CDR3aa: CASKPTSSNPTEAFF
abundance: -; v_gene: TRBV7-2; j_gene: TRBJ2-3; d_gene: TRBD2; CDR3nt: TGTGCCAGCAGCTTAGGACGGGGGGGGCCTGCGGATACGCAGTATTTT; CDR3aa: CASSLGRGGPADTQYF
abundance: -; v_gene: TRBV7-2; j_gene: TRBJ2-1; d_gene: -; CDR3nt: TGTGCCAGCAGCTCGACCCATGAGCAGTTCTTC; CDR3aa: CASSSTHEQFF
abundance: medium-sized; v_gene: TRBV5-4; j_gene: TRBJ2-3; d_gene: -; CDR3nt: TGTGCCAGCAGCCAGGACTCGACCGCAGATACGCAGTATTTT; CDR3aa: CASSQDSTADTQYF
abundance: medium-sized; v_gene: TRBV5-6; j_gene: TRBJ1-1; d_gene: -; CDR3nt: TGTGCCAGCAGCGATATAGGACGCGAAGCTTTCTTT; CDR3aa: CASSDIGREAFF
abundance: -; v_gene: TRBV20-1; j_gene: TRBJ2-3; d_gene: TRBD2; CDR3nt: TGCAGTGCTAGGTGGTGGCGGGGGACAGATACGCAGTATTTT; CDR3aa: CSARWWRGTDTQYF
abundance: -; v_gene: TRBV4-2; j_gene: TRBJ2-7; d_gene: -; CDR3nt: TGTGCCAGCAGCCAAGAAAGCCCGTCAGACTCCTACGAGCAGTACTTC; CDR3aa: CASSQESPSDSYEQYF
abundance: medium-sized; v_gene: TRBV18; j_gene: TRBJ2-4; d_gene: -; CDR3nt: TGTGCCAGCTCACCAACAGGGCAGGACATTCAGTACTTC; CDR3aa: CASSPTGQDIQYF
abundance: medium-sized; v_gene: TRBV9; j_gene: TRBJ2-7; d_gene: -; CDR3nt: TGTGCCAGCAGCCCGCACTCCTCCTACGAGCAGTACTTC; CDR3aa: CASSPHSSYEQYF
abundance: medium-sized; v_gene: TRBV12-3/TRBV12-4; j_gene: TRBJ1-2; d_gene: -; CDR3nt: TGTGCCAGCAGTTTATGGGCAGGGGCCCGCTATGGCTACACCTTC; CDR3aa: CASSLWAGARYGYTF
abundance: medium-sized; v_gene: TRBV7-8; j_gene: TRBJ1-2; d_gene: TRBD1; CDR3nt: TGTGCCAGCAGCCCAGGGGGGTTCCACTATGGCTACACCTTC; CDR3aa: CASSPGGFHYGYTF
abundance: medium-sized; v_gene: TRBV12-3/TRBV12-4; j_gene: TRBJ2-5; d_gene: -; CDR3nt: TGTGCCAGCAGTTCTCTAAACGGTGCGGGTCGGCTTGAGACCCAGTACTTC; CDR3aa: CASSSLNGAGRLETQYF